This passage covers 13 T cell receptor beta chains from one sample sequenced in a study of shared clonotypes between healthy human individuals. The protocol was immunoSEQ multiplex PCR, while the TCRdb copy is restricted to in-frame clones and leaves out a portion. The sample records over 1.5 million clones, 95% to 99% being singletons. The source material was naive CD4+ T cells sorted from blood. Subset specified: CD45RA+ positively selected. Every receptor here comes from a man in his thirties or forties in good health.

V usage is TRBV28 and J usage is TRBJ2-7; D may be TRBD1 (7 bases). CDR1 is MDHEN, CDR2 SYDVKM, per germline. The CDR3 is 13 residues long. Trimming took 10 bases from V and 7 from J, leaving 20 bases between them. CDR3 region: CATRTQSGGEQYF. Written as DNA, the CDR3 is TGTGCCACCAGGACACAGTCAGGGGGGGAGCAGTACTTC.

The CDR3 DNA is TGCGCCAGCAGCTTGTCCAGGGCGGCTGACGCCACAGATACGCAGTATTTT. Encoded protein: CASSLSRAADATDTQYF. V usage is TRBV5-1 and J usage is TRBJ2-3; tentatively, D is TRBD1 (5 bases). The germline CDR1 and CDR2 sequences are SGHRS and YFSETQ. The CDR3 sequence is 17 residues long. V lost 1 base and J 2 bases, leaving 17 bases between the germline ends.

A remark on this clone: This same CDR3 is encoded by further DNA sequences in the sample. The chain links TRBV20-1 to TRBJ1-1; D remains unclear. Germline values: CDR1 DFQATT, CDR2 SNEGSKA (reference sequence). The CDR3 is 11 amino acids. V was shortened by 2 bases and J by 4 bases, with 5 bases between the two germline ends. The CDR3 DNA reads TGCAGTGCTAGATTGGTCACTGAAGCTTTCTTT. This translates into CSARLVTEAFF.

The chain couples TRBV5-1 to TRBJ2-7, with D perhaps being TRBD1 or TRBD2 (5 bases each). Germline lookup yields CDR1 SGHRS and CDR2 YFSETQ. Trimming cost V 3 bases and J 2 bases, with 12 bases left between them. CDR3 size: 14 residues. The CDR3 protein is CASSSGTLTYEQYF. DNA of the CDR3: TGCGCCAGCAGCTCCGGGACCCTAACCTACGAGCAGTACTTC.

The J gene is TRBJ2-3, the V gene TRBV7-2; possible D gene TRBD1, 5 bases. The ends were cut back, 5 bases at V and 0 bases at J, with 15 bases in the middle. The CDR3 runs to 16 residues. Germline lookup yields CDR1 SGHTA and CDR2 FQGNSA. DNA of the CDR3: TGTGCCAGCAGCGTAGTAGGGGATCGCAGCACAGATACGCAGTATTTT. Its translation is CASSVVGDRSTDTQYF.

This chain connects TRBV29-1 to TRBJ1-1; D may be TRBD1 (5 bases). Germline CDR1 reads SQVTM; CDR2 reads ANQGSEA. The CDR3 length is 13 residues. Between the trimmed V and J ends, which lost 5 bases and 3 bases, there was a span of 13 bases. Here the CDR3 reads CSVSTAAHTEAFF. As DNA, the CDR3 is TGCAGCGTTTCGACAGCAGCGCACACTGAAGCTTTCTTT.

This clone came up once. The chain joins TRBV7-8 to TRBJ2-7; 8 bases fit TRBD2. The CDR3 contains 20 residues. Germline values: CDR1 SGHVS, CDR2 FQNEAQ. V lost 1 base, J lost 3 bases, and 20 bases stayed unmatched. The CDR3 sequence: CASSLGLGSGNSPSLYEQYF. In nucleotides, the CDR3 is TGTGCCAGCAGCTTAGGGCTCGGTAGCGGGAATTCTCCCTCCCTCTACGAGCAGTACTTC.

This clone was counted a single time. The chain is built from TRBV28 and TRBJ1-2; D call uncertain. Trimming stripped 7 bases from V and 2 bases from J, with 8 bases between. The germline gives CDR1 MDHEN, CDR2 SYDVKM. This CDR3 has 12 residues. CDR3 nucleotide sequence: TGTGCCAGCATTTCTAGAAACTATGGCTACACCTTC. It encodes CASISRNYGYTF.

CDR3 DNA: TGTGCCAGCAGTTTGACTAGCGGGAGAACCGAGCAGTACTTC. Its protein is CASSLTSGRTEQYF. V gene TRBV6-5 combines with J gene TRBJ2-7; TRBD2 aligns across 12 bases. In germline, CDR1 is MNHEY, CDR2 SVGAGI. The CDR3 length is 14 residues. V dropped 4 bases and J dropped 6; count of bases not matched to a gene: 4.

The rearrangement links TRBV18 to TRBJ2-7; D remains ambiguous. Germline CDR1 KGHSH, CDR2 LQKENI. The CDR3 sequence is 13 residues long. Trimming cost V 6 bases and J 7 bases, with 16 bases left between them. The CDR3 loop reads CASSPRVKAEQYF. The CDR3 coding sequence is TGTGCCAGCTCCCCCCGGGTTAAAGCTGAGCAGTACTTC.

This clone was seen only once. Different DNA sequences within this sample yield the same CDR3. This chain connects TRBV19 to TRBJ1-2, with D uncertain. Germline CDR1 LNHDA, CDR2 SQIVND (reference sequence). Trimming removed 6 bases from V and 3 bases from J, with 5 bases in between. This CDR3 spans 11 amino acids. This chain's CDR3 is CASSRDYGYTF. CDR3 DNA sequence: TGTGCCAGTAGCCGGGACTATGGCTACACCTTC.

The V call is TRBV21-1, the J call TRBJ2-7; TRBD1 is taken as the D call from the table, unchecked against the DNA. TRBV21-1 represents a pseudogene. The CDR3 consists of 17 residues. CDR3: CASSPRTGGNIPYEQYF. CDR3 DNA sequence: TGTGCCAGCAGCCCCCGGACAGGGGGTAATATCCCCTACGAGCAGTACTTC.

The chain employs TRBV10-3 and TRBJ1-1; possible D gene TRBD1, 5 bases. Germline CDR1 ENHRY, CDR2 SYGVKD. The CDR3 length is 12 residues. V dropped 5 bases and J dropped 6 bases, with 10 bases sitting between them. DNA of the CDR3: TGTGCCATCAGTCCAGGGACTGCTGAAGCTTTCTTT. Amino acid sequence: CAISPGTAEAFF.